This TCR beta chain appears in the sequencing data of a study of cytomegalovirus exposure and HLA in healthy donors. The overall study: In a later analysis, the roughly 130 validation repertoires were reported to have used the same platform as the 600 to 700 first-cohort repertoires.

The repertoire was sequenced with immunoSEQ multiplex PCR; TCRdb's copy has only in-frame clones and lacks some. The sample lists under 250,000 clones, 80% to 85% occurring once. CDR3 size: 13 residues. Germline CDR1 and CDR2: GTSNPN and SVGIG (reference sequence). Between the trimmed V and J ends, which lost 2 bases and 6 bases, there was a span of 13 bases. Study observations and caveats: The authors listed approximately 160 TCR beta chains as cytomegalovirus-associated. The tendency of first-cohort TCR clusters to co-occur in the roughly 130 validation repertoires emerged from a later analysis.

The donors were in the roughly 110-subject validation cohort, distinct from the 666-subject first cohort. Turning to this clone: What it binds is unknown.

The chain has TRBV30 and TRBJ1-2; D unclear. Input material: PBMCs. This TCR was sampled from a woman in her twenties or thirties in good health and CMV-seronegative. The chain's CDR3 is CAWSTGPYNGYTF. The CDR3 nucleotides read TGTGCCTGGAGTACTGGGCCATACAATGGCTACACCTTC.